These 20 T cell receptor beta chains were sequenced from one sample in a study of tumor and adjacent non-tumor tissue in lung cancer. No cell sorting was done before RNA was extracted from the tissue. More than 3 cm separated this lung sample from the edge of the tumor. Three rounds of nested PCR, following a modified ARM-PCR protocol, produced the TCRbeta library. TCRdb passed the multiplex PCR reads through MiXCR, listing each CDR3 protein once. The sample has about 43,000 distinct CDR3 sequences, roughly 60% seen once. The source material was distant non-tumor lung tissue. These receptors all come from a man aged 50-59 years with non-small cell lung cancer.

The chain carries TRBV4-2 and TRBJ2-1; TRBD2 aligns across 9 bases. The germline gives CDR1 LGHNA, CDR2 YNFKEQ. V shed 1 base, J shed 11 bases, and the junction held 9 bases outside the gene matches. The CDR3 is made up of 15 amino acids. The CDR3 DNA reads as TGTGCCAGCAGCCAAGGACTAGCGGATTACAACAAGCAGTTCTTC. Translation: CASSQGLADYNKQFF.

As for this clonotype: Being one base from a much bigger clone, this may be a read error. The chain recombines TRBV5-6 with TRBJ2-1; TRBD2 agrees at 9 bases. J gave up 9 bases and V 7 bases, and 8 bases lay outside the gene matches. The germline gives CDR1 SGHDT, CDR2 YYEEEE. This CDR3 is built from 13 residues. CDR3 sequence (DNA): TGTGCCAGCGGATTTAGCGGGGGAGGTGAGCAGTTCTTC. As protein: CASGFSGGGEQFF.

The J gene is TRBJ1-1, the V gene TRBV6-6, with D tentatively TRBD1 (5 bases). Germline CDR1 reads MNHNY; CDR2 reads SVGAGI (reference sequence). This CDR3 is 14 amino acids long. Trimming pared 7 bases from V and 5 bases from J, leaving 17 bases between. The CDR3 DNA follows: TGTGCCAGCAAAAGGGTGGGGGAAACGACTGAAGCTTTCTTT. Amino acids: CASKRVGETTEAFF.

The chain recombines TRBV6-1 with TRBJ2-1; 11 bases match TRBD2. Losses at the gene ends were 10 bases for V and 7 bases for J; bases not matched to a gene: 12. CDR3 length: 15 residues. In germline, CDR1 is MNHNS, CDR2 SASEGT. Written as DNA, the CDR3 is TGTGCCAACAGCCCTTCGGGACTAGCGGAGAATGAGCAGTTCTTC. This translates into CANSPSGLAENEQFF.

The chain combines TRBV11-2 with TRBJ2-2; the D call may be TRBD1 or TRBD2 (5 bases each). In germline, CDR1 is SGHAT, CDR2 FQNNGV. The CDR3 runs 14 residues. The V gene lost 2 bases and the J gene lost 9 bases, with 13 bases spanning the gap. In DNA, the CDR3 is TGTGCCAGCAGCTTATTAGTCGGGACCTGGGAGCTGTTTTTT. Its protein product is CASSLLVGTWELFF.

This clonotype was found many times. This rearrangement joins TRBV6-1 to TRBJ2-7; TRBD2 aligns across 9 bases. The CDR3 sequence is 13 residues long. Germline values: CDR1 MNHNS, CDR2 SASEGT. J was trimmed by 1 base and V by 11 bases; bases with no gene match: 6. The CDR3 DNA follows: TGTGCCCTGGGCGGGAGGGGGTCCTACGAGCAGTACTTC. Protein sequence: CALGGRGSYEQYF.

The gene calls are TRBV7-2 and TRBJ2-2; D is uncertain. V was cut by 5 bases and J by 2 bases, with 18 bases left in between. Looked up from germline, CDR1 is SGHTA and CDR2 is FQGNSA. CDR3 size: 17 residues. The CDR3 here is CASSLPSSAHNTGELFF. The CDR3 region has the DNA TGTGCCAGCAGCCTTCCATCTTCGGCCCACAACACCGGGGAGCTGTTTTTT.

Many counts were recorded for this clonotype. The chain is built from TRBV7-9 and TRBJ1-5; TRBD1 is a possible D gene (5 bases). Trimming removed 1 base from V and 2 bases from J, with 12 bases in between. CDR3 length: 16 residues. From germline, CDR1 is SEHNR and CDR2 FQNEAQ (reference sequence). The CDR3 DNA is TGTGCCAGCAGCTTAGGTTCTGGGGGTGGCAATCAGCCCCAGCATTTT. Amino acids: CASSLGSGGGNQPQHF.

In its sample, this clonotype was seen a few times. The V gene is TRBV7-9, the J gene TRBJ2-5, with TRBD1 identical over 9 bases. This CDR3 is built from 15 residues. The J segment lost 3 bases and the V segment lost 5 bases, leaving 7 bases of the junction unmatched. Germline values: CDR1 SEHNR, CDR2 FQNEAQ (reference sequence). The CDR3 sequence is CASSLRDRVKETQYF. In DNA form, the CDR3 reads TGTGCCAGCAGCCTTAGGGACAGGGTTAAAGAGACCCAGTACTTC.

Of note for this clonotype: This could be a read error, since a much larger clone is one nucleotide away. Here the CDR3 omits its conserved ending phenylalanine or tryptophan, so a read error is the likely source. V usage is TRBV5-1 and J usage is TRBJ2-1; 9 bases map to TRBD1. J was trimmed by 1 base and V by 5 bases; bases with no gene match: 4. Germline CDR1 reads SGHRS; CDR2 reads YFSETQ. The CDR3 contains 15 residues. The CDR3 sequence is CASRSGQGSYNEQFS. For the CDR3, the DNA is TGCGCCAGCAGATCGGGACAGGGTTCCTACAATGAGCAGTTCTCC.

J is TRBJ1-1 and V is TRBV10-3; TRBD1 might be the D (5 bases). From germline, CDR1 is ENHRY and CDR2 SYGVKD. The V end was cut by 4 bases, the J end by 0 bases, with 9 bases between. CDR3 size: 14 residues. The CDR3 spells CAISAGDLNTEAFF. The CDR3 nucleotides read TGTGCCATCAGTGCGGGGGACTTGAACACTGAAGCTTTCTTT.

In regard to this clonotype: Relative to the germline gene, one junction end is altered; a read error may explain this. V gene TRBV6-5 combines with J gene TRBJ2-2, with D possibly being TRBD2 (6 bases). The CDR3 covers 13 residues. Germline CDR1 MNHEY, CDR2 SVGAGI. CDR3 sequence (DNA): TGTGCCAGCACTTATACGATGTCGGGGGAGCTGCTTTTT. This encodes CASTYTMSGELLF.

About this clonotype itself: One base away lies a much larger clone, so this may be a sequencing read error. This sequence joins TRBV7-9 and TRBJ2-7; D gene ambiguous. Trimming removed 5 bases at V and 5 bases at J, with 13 bases between. This CDR3 comprises 13 residues. CDR1 is SEHNR, CDR2 FQNEAQ, per germline (reference sequence). The CDR3 nucleotides read TGTGCCAGCAGCACGACGTGGATCCACGAGCAGTACTTC. Residues: CASSTTWIHEQYF.

Concerning this clonotype: The CDR3 does not close with the conserved phenylalanine or tryptophan, likely indicating a read error. It is unclear where the CDR3 begins or ends on the DNA, so no DNA is shown, and the CDR3 is as TCRdb lists it. The genes are TRBV4-1 and TRBJ1-2. The CDR3 totals 14 residues, both ends included. Germline lookup yields CDR1 MGHRA and CDR2 YSYEKL. CDR3 sequence reads: CASSQVSPYYGYII.

A word on this clonotype: Possible read error: a much larger clone is one base away. Here the CDR3 omits its conserved ending phenylalanine or tryptophan, so a read error is the likely source. V and J are TRBV20-1 and TRBJ2-7, with a tentative D call TRBD1 (6 bases). This CDR3 contains 14 residues. From germline, CDR1 is DFQATT and CDR2 SNEGSKA (reference sequence). Trimming left V 0 bases short and J 3 bases short, with 12 bases between. CDR3 DNA sequence: TGCAGTGCTAGAGATCCGAAAGGGGGCTACGAGCAGTACTCC. Amino acids: CSARDPKGGYEQYS.

A word on this clonotype: This may come from a read error, since a much larger clone is one base off. The chain recombines TRBV7-8 with TRBJ2-1, with 13 nucleotides matching TRBD2. This CDR3 contains 17 residues. From germline, CDR1 is SGHVS and CDR2 FQNEAQ. CDR3 loop: CTSSTPKTSGRAYEQFF. As DNA, the CDR3 is TGTACCAGCAGCACCCCGAAAACTAGCGGGAGGGCGTATGAGCAGTTCTTC.

This clonotype was observed a few times. The chain joins TRBV24-1 to TRBJ1-5, with 8 bases lining up with TRBD1. The CDR3 sequence is 16 residues long. Trimming removed 4 bases from V and 2 bases from J; junction bases left unmatched: 6. Germline V lookup: CDR1 KGHDR, CDR2 SFDVKD. CDR3 sequence: CATSDPTQGGNQPQHF. CDR3 in DNA: TGTGCCACCAGTGACCCCACACAGGGGGGCAATCAGCCCCAGCATTTT.

This clonotype was picked up many times. The rearrangement links TRBV28 to TRBJ1-1, with D uncertain. Germline assignment: CDR1 MDHEN and CDR2 SYDVKM. V lost 8 bases and J 1 base, leaving 14 bases between the germline ends. This CDR3 region has 14 residues. CDR3 bases: TGTGCCAGCTTTGAGGACGGATGGAACACTGAAGCTTTCTTT. As protein: CASFEDGWNTEAFF.

V is TRBV20-1 and J is TRBJ2-7, with D possibly matching TRBD1 (5 bases). V shed 3 bases and J shed 2 bases, with 17 bases lying between them. The length of the CDR3 is 15 residues. The V gene's germline CDR1 is DFQATT and CDR2 SNEGSKA (reference sequence). The CDR3, as DNA: TGCAGTGCTAGCGGAGCCCTCCCAGGGCCCTACGAGCAGTACTTC. It translates to CSASGALPGPYEQYF.

This clonotype appeared many times. The chain is built from TRBV4-2 and TRBJ1-4; D is perhaps TRBD1 (5 bases). Germline assignment: CDR1 LGHNA and CDR2 YNFKEQ. CDR3 length: 16 amino acids. V lost 1 base to trimming and J lost 0 bases, with 9 bases between them. The CDR3 nucleotides read TGTGCCAGCAGCCAAGGGCAGGGCCCAACTAATGAAAAACTGTTTTTT. Its protein product is CASSQGQGPTNEKLFF.